This T cell receptor beta chain was sequenced during a study of human T cells and chemical hapten exposure. Study context: DPC at 2% was the sensitizing agent, placed on approximately 2 cm by approximately 2 cm of upper inner arm skin.

Original handling: Per sample, the median was 95,638 TCRs, with values from 23,224 to 690,600. From the RACE reads, TCRdb called clonotypes with MiXCR, one entry per CDR3 protein. TCRdb's processing, not the study's, gives the V and J calls here. Among 75,000 to 90,000 distinct CDR3 sequences, less than 14% were seen once, and the ten largest hold 3.7%. The CDR3 is 15 residues long. V was shortened by 2 bases and J by 0 bases, with 10 bases between the two germline ends. In germline, CDR1 is KGHSH, CDR2 LQKENI. This clonotype was seen ten or more times. Time point denoted: patch test 3, about 24 weeks after DPC sensitization. Described treatment: therapeutic diphenylcyclopropenone sensitization with weekly scalp DPC. People who gave samples had alopecia, were 18 to 70 years old, and were suitable for DPC.

This specimen consisted of whole blood, obtained in connection with sensitization to the hapten diphenylcyclopropenone (DPC). The sequence was obtained from a woman between 45 and 65 years old with alopecia areata. Some clones in this sample may be carry-over from other donors' samples. The chain uses TRBV18 and TRBJ1-1, with a tentative D call TRBD1 (5 bases). The CDR3 loop reads CASSPGAGMNTEAFF. The CDR3 DNA follows: TGTGCCAGCTCACCAGGTGCAGGGATGAACACTGAAGCTTTCTTT.